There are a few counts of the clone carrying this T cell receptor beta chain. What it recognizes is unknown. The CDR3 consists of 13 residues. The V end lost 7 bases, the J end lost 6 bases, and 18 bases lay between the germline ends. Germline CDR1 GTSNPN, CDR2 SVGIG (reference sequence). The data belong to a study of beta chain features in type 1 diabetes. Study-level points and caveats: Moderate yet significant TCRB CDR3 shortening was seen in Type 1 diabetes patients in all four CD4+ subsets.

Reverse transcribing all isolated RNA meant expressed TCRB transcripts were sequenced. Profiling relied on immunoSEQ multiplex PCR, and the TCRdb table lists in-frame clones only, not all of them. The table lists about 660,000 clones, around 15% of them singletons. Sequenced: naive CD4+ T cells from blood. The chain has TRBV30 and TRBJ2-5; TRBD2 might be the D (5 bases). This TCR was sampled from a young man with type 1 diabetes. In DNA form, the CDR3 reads TGTGCCTTTTGGCGGGCCGGGTGGAAGACCCAGTACTTC. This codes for CAFWRAGWKTQYF. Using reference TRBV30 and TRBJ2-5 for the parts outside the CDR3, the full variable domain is SQTIHQWPATLVQPVGSPLSLECTVEGTSNPNLYWYRQAAGRGLQLLFYSVGIGQISSEVPQNLSASRPQDRQFILSSKKLLLSDSGFYLCAFWRAGWKTQYFGPGTRLLVL.